The rows below give T cell receptor beta chains drawn from one sample of a study of CD8+ T cells in alopecia areata. Some clones are missing from TCRdb's copy, which holds only in-frame ones; the method was immunoSEQ multiplex PCR. The sample records 150,000 to 200,000 clones, approximately 50% being singletons. The sequencing here drew on CD8+ T cells sorted from blood, taken around week 54, from a patient treated with tofacitinib. All receptors derive from a human donor with alopecia areata. Both conserved end residues are part of each CDR3. The D gene is left open where the match is weak. Size is stated for part of the rows, as once, few or many counts, or as a class when the clone is expanded.

clone size: -; V gene: TRBV6-6; J gene: TRBJ2-7; D gene: -; CDR3 protein: CASSRLLYEQYF; CDR3 DNA: TGTGCCAGCAGCCGACTCCTTTACGAGCAGTACTTC
clone size: -; V gene: TRBV5-1; J gene: TRBJ1-2; D gene: TRBD1; CDR3 protein: CASSVTGGDGYTF; CDR3 DNA: TGCGCCAGCAGCGTGACAGGGGGCGATGGCTACACCTTC
clone size: -; V gene: TRBV27; J gene: TRBJ2-3; D gene: -; CDR3 protein: CASSPRESTDTQYF; CDR3 DNA: TGTGCCAGCAGTCCACGGGAGAGCACAGATACGCAGTATTTT
clone size: few; V gene: TRBV6-1; J gene: TRBJ1-1; D gene: -; CDR3 protein: CASSEAGTEPNTEAFF; CDR3 DNA: TGTGCCAGCAGTGAAGCTGGAACAGAGCCCAACACTGAAGCTTTCTTT
clone size: few; V gene: TRBV7-6; J gene: TRBJ1-1; D gene: TRBD1; CDR3 protein: CASSSGQGNTEAFF; CDR3 DNA: TGTGCCAGCAGCTCAGGACAGGGGAACACTGAAGCTTTCTTT
clone size: -; V gene: TRBV5-6; J gene: TRBJ2-7; D gene: -; CDR3 protein: CASSLGLRGEQYF; CDR3 DNA: TGTGCCAGCAGCTTGGGATTACGGGGTGAGCAGTACTTC
clone size: -; V gene: TRBV7-8; J gene: TRBJ2-5; D gene: TRBD2; CDR3 protein: CASSPGLAGTQETQYF; CDR3 DNA: TGTGCCAGCAGCCCCGGACTAGCGGGAACCCAAGAGACCCAGTACTTC
clone size: -; V gene: TRBV30; J gene: TRBJ2-5; D gene: -; CDR3 protein: CAWSVDSSGGETQYF; CDR3 DNA: TGTGCCTGGAGTGTAGACAGTAGCGGCGGGGAGACCCAGTACTTC
clone size: -; V gene: TRBV30; J gene: TRBJ2-1; D gene: -; CDR3 protein: CAWVGAGDEQFF; CDR3 DNA: TGTGCCTGGGTCGGGGCAGGGGATGAGCAGTTCTTC
clone size: -; V gene: TRBV4-3; J gene: TRBJ2-1; D gene: -; CDR3 protein: CASSQGGEHEQFF; CDR3 DNA: TGCGCCAGCAGCCAAGGGGGGGAGCATGAGCAGTTCTTC
clone size: once; V gene: TRBV12-5; J gene: TRBJ1-5; D gene: TRBD1; CDR3 protein: CASGSRTGGDNQPQHF; CDR3 DNA: TGTGCTAGTGGTTCGAGGACAGGGGGCGACAATCAGCCCCAGCATTTT
clone size: many; V gene: TRBV11-2; J gene: TRBJ2-3; D gene: -; CDR3 protein: CASSFWAADTQYF; CDR3 DNA: TGTGCCAGCAGCTTTTGGGCAGCAGATACGCAGTATTTT
clone size: -; V gene: TRBV29-1; J gene: TRBJ1-2; D gene: -; CDR3 protein: CSVEEWVGYTF; CDR3 DNA: TGCAGCGTTGAAGAATGGGTTGGCTACACCTTC
clone size: -; V gene: TRBV19; J gene: TRBJ1-6; D gene: -; CDR3 protein: CASRKSSYNSPLHF; CDR3 DNA: TGTGCCAGCAGGAAGAGCTCCTATAATTCACCCCTCCACTTT
clone size: -; V gene: TRBV29-1; J gene: TRBJ2-5; D gene: -; CDR3 protein: CSVEGIETQYF; CDR3 DNA: TGCAGCGTTGAAGGTATAGAGACCCAGTACTTC
clone size: -; V gene: TRBV6-6; J gene: TRBJ2-5; D gene: TRBD1; CDR3 protein: CASSPLDRGEETQYF; CDR3 DNA: TGTGCCAGCAGTCCCCTGGACAGGGGGGAAGAGACCCAGTACTTC
clone size: few; V gene: TRBV7-9; J gene: TRBJ2-1; D gene: -; CDR3 protein: CASSKSWTGEIYNEQFF; CDR3 DNA: TGTGCCAGCAGCAAATCATGGACGGGGGAGATCTACAATGAGCAGTTCTTC
clone size: few; V gene: TRBV7-9; J gene: TRBJ2-7; D gene: TRBD1; CDR3 protein: CASSQEDRSPLAYEQYF; CDR3 DNA: TGTGCCAGCAGCCAAGAGGACAGGAGCCCTCTAGCCTACGAGCAGTACTTC
clone size: -; V gene: TRBV6-6; J gene: TRBJ2-5; D gene: TRBD1; CDR3 protein: CASDLSGTGGPETQYF; CDR3 DNA: TGTGCCAGCGATCTTTCCGGGACAGGGGGCCCGGAGACCCAGTACTTC
clone size: -; V gene: TRBV4-1; J gene: TRBJ2-3; D gene: -; CDR3 protein: CASSQDRGHTDTQYF; CDR3 DNA: TGCGCCAGCAGCCAAGACAGGGGACACACAGATACGCAGTATTTT
clone size: few; V gene: TRBV29-1; J gene: TRBJ1-2; D gene: -; CDR3 protein: CSAEGRGDFDGYTF; CDR3 DNA: TGCAGCGCCGAGGGACGTGGGGATTTCGATGGCTACACCTTC
clone size: -; V gene: TRBV5-1; J gene: TRBJ2-3; D gene: -; CDR3 protein: CASSLARWGDTQYF; CDR3 DNA: TGCGCCAGCAGCCTGGCCAGGTGGGGAGATACGCAGTATTTT
clone size: few; V gene: TRBV5-1; J gene: TRBJ2-3; D gene: -; CDR3 protein: CASSPEVASTDTQYF; CDR3 DNA: TGCGCCAGCAGCCCCGAGGTAGCGAGCACAGATACGCAGTATTTT
clone size: -; V gene: TRBV2; J gene: TRBJ2-5; D gene: TRBD2; CDR3 protein: CASSEASGEETQYF; CDR3 DNA: TGTGCCAGCAGTGAAGCTAGCGGGGAAGAGACCCAGTACTTC
clone size: few; V gene: TRBV19; J gene: TRBJ1-1; D gene: -; CDR3 protein: CASSIALDTEAFF; CDR3 DNA: TGTGCCAGTAGTATAGCTTTGGACACTGAAGCTTTCTTT
clone size: few; V gene: TRBV6-1; J gene: TRBJ2-2; D gene: -; CDR3 protein: CASSGQSAGELFF; CDR3 DNA: TGTGCCAGCAGTGGGCAATCAGCCGGGGAGCTGTTTTTT
clone size: -; V gene: TRBV30; J gene: TRBJ2-3; D gene: TRBD1; CDR3 protein: CAWSRTGASTDTQYF; CDR3 DNA: TGTGCCTGGTCCCGGACAGGGGCGAGCACAGATACGCAGTATTTT
clone size: -; V gene: TRBV15; J gene: TRBJ1-2; D gene: -; CDR3 protein: CATSYGGGNGYTF; CDR3 DNA: TGTGCCACCAGCTATGGCGGCGGCAATGGCTACACCTTC
clone size: -; V gene: TRBV4-2; J gene: TRBJ1-2; D gene: -; CDR3 protein: CASSQVKDGHYGYTF; CDR3 DNA: TGTGCCAGCAGCCAAGTAAAAGACGGACACTATGGCTACACCTTC
clone size: -; V gene: TRBV9; J gene: TRBJ2-3; D gene: TRBD1; CDR3 protein: CASSVWGTGRTDTQYF; CDR3 DNA: TGTGCCAGCAGCGTGTGGGGGACAGGGCGCACAGATACGCAGTATTTT
clone size: -; V gene: TRBV27; J gene: TRBJ2-3; D gene: -; CDR3 protein: CASSMGPGGGRTDTQYF; CDR3 DNA: TGTGCCAGCAGTATGGGCCCAGGGGGAGGGCGCACAGATACGCAGTATTTT
clone size: -; V gene: TRBV6-5; J gene: TRBJ1-6; D gene: -; CDR3 protein: CASAGAYNSPLHF; CDR3 DNA: TGTGCCAGCGCCGGGGCCTATAATTCACCCCTCCACTTT
clone size: -; V gene: TRBV19; J gene: TRBJ2-2; D gene: TRBD2; CDR3 protein: CASSAAAGGTGELFF; CDR3 DNA: TGTGCCAGTAGCGCCGCTGCGGGGGGGACCGGGGAGCTGTTTTTT